This entry is about one T cell receptor (beta chain). The target antigen is unknown. Since a far larger clone is one base different, this is likely a read error. TCR beta libraries were built with iRepertoire HTBI primers and Arm-PCR of CDR3 regions. From the multiplex PCR reads, TCRdb called clonotypes with MiXCR, one entry per CDR3 protein. Of a few hundred thousand distinct CDR3 sequences listed, 12% are singletons. These data are taken from a study of regulatory T cells in long-lasting Graves disease. Notes on the study in general: Newly diagnosed Graves' patients had higher TCR diversity than persistent ones.

CDR3 length equals 14 residues. V gave up 6 bases and J gave up 6 bases; unmatched junction bases: 9. Germline CDR1 and CDR2: SGHVS and FQNEAQ. Specified time point: newly diagnosed GD, antithyroid drugs for less than 3 months. Generation of the TCR library employed RNA extracted from PBMCs. These data also featured in a second study, about T cells in Graves' hyperthyroidism and ophthalmopathy. That work contributes: A set of HTBI primers served as the primers for a first-round RT-PCR of the TCR CDR3.

Here the sequenced sample was peripheral blood mononuclear cells (PBMCs), taken at new diagnosis, from a patient treated with antithyroid drugs. V usage is TRBV7-8 and J usage is TRBJ2-3; 7 nucleotides agree with TRBD1. The receptor comes from a young woman with Graves disease. In DNA, the CDR3 is TGTGCCAGCAGGACCCGACAGGGTCGGGATACGCAGTATTTT. Its translation is CASRTRQGRDTQYF.